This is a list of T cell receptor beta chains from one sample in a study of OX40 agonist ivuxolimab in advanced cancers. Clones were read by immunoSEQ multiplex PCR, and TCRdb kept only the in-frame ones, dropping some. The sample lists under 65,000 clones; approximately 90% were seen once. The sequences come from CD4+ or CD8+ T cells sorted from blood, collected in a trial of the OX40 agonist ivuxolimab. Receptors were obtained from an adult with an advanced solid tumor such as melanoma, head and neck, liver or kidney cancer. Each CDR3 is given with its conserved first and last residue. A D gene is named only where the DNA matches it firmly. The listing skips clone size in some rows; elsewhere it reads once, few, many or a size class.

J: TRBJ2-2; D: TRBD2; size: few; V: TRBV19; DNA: TGTGCCAGTAGTCGTAATAGCGGGAGGTTTAACACCGGGGAGCTGTTTTTT; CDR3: CASSRNSGRFNTGELFF
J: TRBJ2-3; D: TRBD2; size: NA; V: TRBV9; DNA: TGTGCCAGCAGCGAGCCCCTGGGACTAGCGGGAGACGTAGATACGCAGTATTTT; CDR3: CASSEPLGLAGDVDTQYF
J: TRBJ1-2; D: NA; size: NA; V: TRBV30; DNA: TGTGCCTGGAGTGTAGTCGTCGGTGGCTACACCTTC; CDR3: CAWSVVVGGYTF
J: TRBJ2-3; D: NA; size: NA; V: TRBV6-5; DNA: TGTGCCAGCAGTTCTAGGGTCCCCGGCACAGATACGCAGTATTTT; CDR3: CASSSRVPGTDTQYF
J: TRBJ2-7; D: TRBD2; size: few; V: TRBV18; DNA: TGTGCCAGCTCACCATCCCTAGCGGGATACTACGAGCAGTACTTC; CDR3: CASSPSLAGYYEQYF
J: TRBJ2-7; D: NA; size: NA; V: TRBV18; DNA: TGTGCCAGCTCAAGGGCTGATTCCTACGAGCAGTACTTC; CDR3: CASSRADSYEQYF
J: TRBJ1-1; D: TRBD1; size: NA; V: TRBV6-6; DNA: TGTGCCAGCAGTTACTGGCAGGGGGCAACTTTCTTT; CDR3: CASSYWQGATFF
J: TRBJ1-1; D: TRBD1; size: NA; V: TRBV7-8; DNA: TGTGCCAGCAGCTTTCAAGACAGGGGTCTGTTGGCTTTCTTT; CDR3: CASSFQDRGLLAFF
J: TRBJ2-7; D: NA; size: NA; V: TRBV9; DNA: TGTGCCAGCAGCGGGTCGGACCACGAGCAGTACTTC; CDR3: CASSGSDHEQYF
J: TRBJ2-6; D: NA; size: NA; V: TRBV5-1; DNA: TGCGCCAGCAGCTTGGGGTCTGGGGCCAACGTCCTGACTTTC; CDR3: CASSLGSGANVLTF
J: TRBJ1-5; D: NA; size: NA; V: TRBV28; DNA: TGTGCCAGCAGTTTACAAGGGGCAGTTAGCGGGGGAAGCAATCAGCCCCAGCATTTT; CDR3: CASSLQGAVSGGSNQPQHF
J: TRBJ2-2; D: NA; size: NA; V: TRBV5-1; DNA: TGCGCCAGCAGGTCTCCAGGGTCCAGCACCGGGGAGCTGTTTTTT; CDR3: CASRSPGSSTGELFF
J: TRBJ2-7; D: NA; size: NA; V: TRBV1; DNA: TGCACCAGTTTTGTAAACTACGAGCAGTACTTC; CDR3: CTSFVNYEQYF
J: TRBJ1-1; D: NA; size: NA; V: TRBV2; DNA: TGTGCCAGCAGTGGGACCGCGACGGCGGGCACTGAAGCTTTCTTT; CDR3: CASSGTATAGTEAFF
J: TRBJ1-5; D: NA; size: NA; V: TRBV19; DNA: TGTGCCAGTAGTAAGAAAAACAATCAGCCCCAGCATTTT; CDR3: CASSKKNNQPQHF
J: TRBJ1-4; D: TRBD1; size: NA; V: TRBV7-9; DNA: TGTGCCAGCAGCCCAGGACAGGGTAATGAAAAACTGTTTTTT; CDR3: CASSPGQGNEKLFF
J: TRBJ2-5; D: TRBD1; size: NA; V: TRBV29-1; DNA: TGCAGCGTGGGGGGACAGGGGGAGACCCAGTACTTC; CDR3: CSVGGQGETQYF
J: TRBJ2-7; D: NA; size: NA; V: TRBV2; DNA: TGTGCCAGCAGGCAAGGACCGACCGTTTTCGAGCAGTACTTC; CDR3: CASRQGPTVFEQYF
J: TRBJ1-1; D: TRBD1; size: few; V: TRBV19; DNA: TGTGCCAGTAGTACCGGGACAGTGAACACTGAAGCTTTCTTT; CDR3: CASSTGTVNTEAFF
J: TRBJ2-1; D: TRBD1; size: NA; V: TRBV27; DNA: TGTGCCAGCAGTTTGACAGGGAGCTCCTACAATGAGCAGTTCTTC; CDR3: CASSLTGSSYNEQFF
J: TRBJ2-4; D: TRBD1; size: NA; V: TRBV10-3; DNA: TGTGCCATCAGTGAGTTGAGGGGGCAGAAAAACATTCAGTACTTC; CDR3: CAISELRGQKNIQYF
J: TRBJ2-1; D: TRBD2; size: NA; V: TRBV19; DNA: TGTGCCAGCCTAACTAGCGGGAGTATATACAATGAGCAGTTCTTC; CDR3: CASLTSGSIYNEQFF
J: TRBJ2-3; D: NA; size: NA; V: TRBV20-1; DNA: TGCAGTGCTAACGTGGCAGATACGCAGTATTTT; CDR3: CSANVADTQYF
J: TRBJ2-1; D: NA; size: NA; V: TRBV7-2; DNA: TGTGCCAGCAGCCCCGAGATTAGCAGCTACAATGAGCAGTTCTTC; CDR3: CASSPEISSYNEQFF
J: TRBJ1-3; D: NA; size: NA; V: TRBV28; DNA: TGTGCCAGCAGTAAACAACCCTACACCGGAAACACCATATATTTT; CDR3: CASSKQPYTGNTIYF
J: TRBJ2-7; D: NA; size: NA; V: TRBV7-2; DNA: TGTGCCAGCAGCCGAACAAGGGGAAAAGACGAGCAGTACTTC; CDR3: CASSRTRGKDEQYF
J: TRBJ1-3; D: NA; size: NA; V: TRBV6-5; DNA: TGTGCCAGCAGTTACTCGCGGATCTCTGGAAACACCATATATTTT; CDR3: CASSYSRISGNTIYF
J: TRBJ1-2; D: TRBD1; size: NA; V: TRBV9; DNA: TGTGCCAGCAGCGTAGAATTGCGGACAGGGGGACTTCGGGGCTACACCTTC; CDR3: CASSVELRTGGLRGYTF
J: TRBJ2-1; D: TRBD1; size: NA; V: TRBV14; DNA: TGTGCCAGCAGCCCTTGGACAGGGCTCGGGAACAATGAGCAGTTCTTC; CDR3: CASSPWTGLGNNEQFF
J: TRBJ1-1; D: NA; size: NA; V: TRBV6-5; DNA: TGTGCCAGCAGTTACTCACAGAACATGAACACTGAAGCTTTCTTT; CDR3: CASSYSQNMNTEAFF
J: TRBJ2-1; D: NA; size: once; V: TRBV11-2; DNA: TGTGCCAGCAGCTTAGGTCGGGAGCCCCACAATGAGCAGTTCTTC; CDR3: CASSLGREPHNEQFF
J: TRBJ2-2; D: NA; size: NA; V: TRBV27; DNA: TGTGCCAGCAGTAGACCCACCGGGGAGCTGTTTTTT; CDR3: CASSRPTGELFF
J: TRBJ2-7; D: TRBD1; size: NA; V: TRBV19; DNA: TGTGCCAGTAGTATCGGACAGGGGGGTTGGAATTACGAGCAGTACTTC; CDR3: CASSIGQGGWNYEQYF
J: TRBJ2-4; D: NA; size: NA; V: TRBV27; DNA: TGTGCCAGCCGCGAAAAAAACATTCAGTACTTC; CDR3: CASREKNIQYF
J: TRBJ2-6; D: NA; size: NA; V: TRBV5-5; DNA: TGTGCCAGCATAAGGTCCGCCGCCCCTGGGGCCAACGTCCTGACTTTC; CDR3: CASIRSAAPGANVLTF
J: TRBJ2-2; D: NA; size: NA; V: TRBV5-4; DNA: TGTGCCAGCAGCCAATTCGACAGGAGCGACACCGGGGAGCTGTTTTTT; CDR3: CASSQFDRSDTGELFF
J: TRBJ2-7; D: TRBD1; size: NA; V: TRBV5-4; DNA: TGTGCCAGCAGCTGGGACAGGGGGGAAGAGCAGTACTTC; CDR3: CASSWDRGEEQYF
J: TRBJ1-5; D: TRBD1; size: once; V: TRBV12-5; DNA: TGTGCTAGTGTCAGGACAGGGGGCGGTCAGCCCCAGCATTTT; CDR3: CASVRTGGGQPQHF
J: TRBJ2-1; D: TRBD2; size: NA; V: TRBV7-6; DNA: TGTGCCAGCAGCTTAGTGGTAGCGGGAGGGTCTGAGCAGTTCTTC; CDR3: CASSLVVAGGSEQFF
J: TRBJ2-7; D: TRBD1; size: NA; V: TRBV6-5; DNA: TGTGCCAGCAGATCGGACAGGATTCGGGACTACGAGCAGTACTTC; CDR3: CASRSDRIRDYEQYF
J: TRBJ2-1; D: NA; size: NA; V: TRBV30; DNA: TGTGCCTGGAGTGTGTCGGGTGGTAGCTACAATGAGCAGTTCTTC; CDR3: CAWSVSGGSYNEQFF
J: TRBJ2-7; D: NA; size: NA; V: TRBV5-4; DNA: TGTGCCAGCAGCACGGCAAGGGGGGGAGGCTACGAGCAGTACTTC; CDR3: CASSTARGGGYEQYF
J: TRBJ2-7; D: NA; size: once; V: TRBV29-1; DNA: TGCAGCGTTGTTTACAGTATTACCTACGAGCAGTACTTC; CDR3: CSVVYSITYEQYF
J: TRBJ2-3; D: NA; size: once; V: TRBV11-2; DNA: TGTGCCAGCTCAGGGGCCTGGAATACGCAGTATTTT; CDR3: CASSGAWNTQYF
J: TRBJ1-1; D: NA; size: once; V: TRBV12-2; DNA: TGTGCAAGTCGCTTATCAACATCAGGTCGGGGCGTTACCCCTTTATCTGAAGCTTTCTTT; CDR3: CASRLSTSGRGVTPLSEAFF
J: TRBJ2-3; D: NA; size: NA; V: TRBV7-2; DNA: TGTGCCAGCAGCTTCGGACACTTGACTAGCACAGATACGCAGTATTTT; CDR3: CASSFGHLTSTDTQYF
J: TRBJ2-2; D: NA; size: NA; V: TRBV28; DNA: TGTGCCAGCAGTTTGGTCGGATCCGCGAACACCGGGGAGCTGTTTTTT; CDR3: CASSLVGSANTGELFF
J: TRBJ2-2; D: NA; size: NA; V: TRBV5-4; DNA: TGTGCCAGCAGCTCAGGGACGGGCACCGGGGAGCTGTTTTTT; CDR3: CASSSGTGTGELFF
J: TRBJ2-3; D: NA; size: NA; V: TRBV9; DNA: TGTGCCAGCAGCGTAGGTCTCAGGGGGGAAGATACGCAGTATTTT; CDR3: CASSVGLRGEDTQYF
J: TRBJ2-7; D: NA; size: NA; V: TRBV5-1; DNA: TGCGCCAGCAGCTTGGGAGAGGGGCGAGCAGGGGTTGGGCAGTACTTC; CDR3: CASSLGEGRAGVGQYF
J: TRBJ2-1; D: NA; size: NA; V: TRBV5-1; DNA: TGCGCCAGCAGCTTTAAGACGGAATACAATGAGCAGTTCTTC; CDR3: CASSFKTEYNEQFF
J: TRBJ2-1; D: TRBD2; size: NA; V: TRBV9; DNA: TGTGCCAGCAGCGTAGCGTTAGCGGGAGGGTTCGATGAGCAGTTCTTC; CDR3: CASSVALAGGFDEQFF
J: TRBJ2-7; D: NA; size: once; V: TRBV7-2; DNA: TGTGCCAGCAGCTTAGATTGGGTCGAGCAGTACTTC; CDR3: CASSLDWVEQYF
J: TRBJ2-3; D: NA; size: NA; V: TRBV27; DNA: TGTGCCAGCAGGACCTTGGGGCGGACCCCAGGAGATACGCAGTATTTT; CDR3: CASRTLGRTPGDTQYF
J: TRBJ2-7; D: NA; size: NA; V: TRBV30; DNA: TGTGCCTGGAGTACTAAAAACCGACGATACTTC; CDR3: CAWSTKNRRYF
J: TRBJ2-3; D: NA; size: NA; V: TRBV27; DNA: TGTGCCGGCGTTTATACGCAGTATTTT; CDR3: CAGVYTQYF
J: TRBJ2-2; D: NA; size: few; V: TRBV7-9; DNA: TGTGCCAGCAGCCTGACCGTCGGGGAGCTGTTTTTT; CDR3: CASSLTVGELFF
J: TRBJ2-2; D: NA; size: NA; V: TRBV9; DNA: TGTGCCAGCAGCGTAGAAGCTCACGCGAACACCGGGGAGCTGTTTTTT; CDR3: CASSVEAHANTGELFF
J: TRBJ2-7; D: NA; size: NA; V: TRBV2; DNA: TGTGCCAGCAGTGAAGATCCAGGGGGGTTCCGCGAGCAGTACTTC; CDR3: CASSEDPGGFREQYF